The rows below give T cell receptor beta chains drawn from one sample of a study of blood T cell repertoires in COVID-19. The protocol was immunoSEQ multiplex PCR, while the TCRdb copy is restricted to in-frame clones and leaves out a portion. The sample includes about 240,000 clones, 75% to 90% of them seen just once. The sample was peripheral blood. The receptors shown here come from a man between 60 and 75 years old who had recovered from COVID-19. CDR3s include the opening cysteine and the closing phenylalanine or tryptophan. D genes are given only for firm matches. For some rows the clone size is stated as once, few or many, or as a class when expanded; others skip it.

clone size	D gene	V gene	J gene	CDR3 DNA	CDR3 protein
-	-	TRBV30	TRBJ1-1	TGTGCCTGGAGACCGCCCGGGGGGATGAACACTGAAGCTTTCTTT	CAWRPPGGMNTEAFF
-	-	TRBV6-5	TRBJ1-2	TGTGCCAGCACCCTGGGTTCGCGGGCCGGTGGCTACACCTTC	CASTLGSRAGGYTF
-	-	TRBV3-1/TRBV3-2	TRBJ2-2	TGTGCCAGCAGCCAAAGGGCGGACATTAACACCGGGGAGCTGTTTTTT	CASSQRADINTGELFF
once	TRBD1	TRBV15	TRBJ2-7	TGTGCCACCAGCAGTCGGGACAGGGGACCTTACGAGCAGTACTTC	CATSSRDRGPYEQYF
once	-	TRBV27	TRBJ2-1	TGTGCCAGCAATCTTCGGGGGGCGCGAAATGAGCAGTTCTTC	CASNLRGARNEQFF
-	-	TRBV6-5	TRBJ2-3	TGTGCCAGTCGGCGGGGCTATGTGGGAGATACGCAGTATTTT	CASRRGYVGDTQYF
once	TRBD1	TRBV15	TRBJ1-4	TGTGCCACCAGCAGAGAAGGGACAGGGGGCGAGCGACTGTTTTTT	CATSREGTGGERLFF
once	TRBD2	TRBV19	TRBJ2-3	TGTGCCACTTCTTCGGGGCGGGGGTCCACAGATACGCAGTATTTT	CATSSGRGSTDTQYF
-	-	TRBV7-9	TRBJ1-2	TGTGCCAGCAGCCACTCAGGGTCCAACTATGGCTACACCTTC	CASSHSGSNYGYTF
-	TRBD2	TRBV4-2	TRBJ2-5	TGTGCCAGCAGCCAAGATGGACGGAGCGGGGGGGGAGAAGAGACCCAGTACTTC	CASSQDGRSGGGEETQYF
-	TRBD1	TRBV28	TRBJ2-7	TGTGCCAGCAGGAGGGGTGACAGGGGGCGCGTAGACGAGCAGTACTTC	CASRRGDRGRVDEQYF
-	-	TRBV6-5	TRBJ1-5	TGTGCCAGCAGCGGCTACAGTAGCAATCAGCCCCAGCATTTT	CASSGYSSNQPQHF
-	TRBD2	TRBV11-2	TRBJ2-1	TGTGCCAGCAGCTTCACTAGCGGGGGTGCTCCTGAGCAGTTCTTC	CASSFTSGGAPEQFF
-	TRBD2	TRBV6-5	TRBJ2-4	TGTGCCAGCACCGAACCGGGCGGGGGGGCGAACATTCAGTACTTC	CASTEPGGGANIQYF
-	-	TRBV28	TRBJ1-1	TGTGCCAGCAGTTTATTGACCAGGACTGAAGCTTTCTTT	CASSLLTRTEAFF
-	TRBD1	TRBV30	TRBJ1-5	TGTGCCTGGAGCGGACAGGGTATGGAGCCCCAGCATTTT	CAWSGQGMEPQHF
once	-	TRBV9	TRBJ2-2	TGTGCCAGCAGCCAGGGGACCGGGGAGCTGTTTTTT	CASSQGTGELFF
-	-	TRBV11-3	TRBJ1-1	TGTGCCAGCAGCCCAGGAGGAAGGATGAACACTGAAGCTTTCTTT	CASSPGGRMNTEAFF